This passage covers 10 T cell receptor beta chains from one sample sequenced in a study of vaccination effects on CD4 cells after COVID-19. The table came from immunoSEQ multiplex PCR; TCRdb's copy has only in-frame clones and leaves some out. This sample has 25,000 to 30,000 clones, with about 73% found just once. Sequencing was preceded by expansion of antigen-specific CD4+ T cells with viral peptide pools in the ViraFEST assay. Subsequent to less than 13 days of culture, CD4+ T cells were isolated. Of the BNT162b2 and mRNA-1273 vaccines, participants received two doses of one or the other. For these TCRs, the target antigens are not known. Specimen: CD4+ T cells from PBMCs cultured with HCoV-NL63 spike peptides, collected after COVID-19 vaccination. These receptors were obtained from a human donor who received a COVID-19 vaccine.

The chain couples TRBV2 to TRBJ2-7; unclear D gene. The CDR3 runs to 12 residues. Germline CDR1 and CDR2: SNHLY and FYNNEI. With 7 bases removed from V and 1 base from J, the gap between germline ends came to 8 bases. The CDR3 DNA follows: TGTGCCAGCACCCGAGAGTCCTACGAGCAGTACTTC. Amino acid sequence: CASTRESYEQYF.

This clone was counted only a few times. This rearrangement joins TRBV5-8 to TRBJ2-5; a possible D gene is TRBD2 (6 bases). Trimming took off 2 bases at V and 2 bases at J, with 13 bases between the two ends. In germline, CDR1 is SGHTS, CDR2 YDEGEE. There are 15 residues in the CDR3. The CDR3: CASSFGRGMQETQYF. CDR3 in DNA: TGTGCCAGCAGCTTTGGCCGGGGGATGCAAGAGACCCAGTACTTC. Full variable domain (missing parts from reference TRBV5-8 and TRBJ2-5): EAGVTQSPTHLIKTRGQQATLRCSPISGHTSVYWYQQALGLGLQFLLWYDEGEERNRGNFPPRFSGRQFPNYSSELNVNALELEDSALYLCASSFGRGMQETQYFGPGTRLLVL.

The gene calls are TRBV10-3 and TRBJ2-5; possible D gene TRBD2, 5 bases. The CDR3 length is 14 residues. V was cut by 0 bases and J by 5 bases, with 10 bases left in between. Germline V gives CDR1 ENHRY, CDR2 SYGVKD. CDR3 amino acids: CAISESRVGETQYF. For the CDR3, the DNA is TGTGCCATCAGTGAGTCGAGGGTCGGGGAGACCCAGTACTTC.

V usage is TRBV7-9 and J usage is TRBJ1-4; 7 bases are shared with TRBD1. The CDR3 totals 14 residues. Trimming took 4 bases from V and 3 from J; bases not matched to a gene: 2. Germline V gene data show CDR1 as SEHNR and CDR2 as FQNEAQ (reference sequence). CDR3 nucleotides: TGTGCCAGCAGCTCACAGGGGTCTAATGAAAAACTGTTTTTT. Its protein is CASSSQGSNEKLFF. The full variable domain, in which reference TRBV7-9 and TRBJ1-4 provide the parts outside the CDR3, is DTGVSQNPRHKITKRGQNVTFRCDPISEHNRLYWYRQTLGQGPEFLTYFQNEAQLEKSRLLSDRFSAERPKGSFSTLEIQRTEQGDSAMYLCASSSQGSNEKLFFGSGTQLSVL.

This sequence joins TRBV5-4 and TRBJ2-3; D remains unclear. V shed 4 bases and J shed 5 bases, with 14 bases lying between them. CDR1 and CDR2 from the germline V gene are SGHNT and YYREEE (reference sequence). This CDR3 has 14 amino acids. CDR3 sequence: CASSAEWRGDTQYF. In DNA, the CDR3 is TGTGCCAGCAGCGCAGAATGGCGAGGAGATACGCAGTATTTT.

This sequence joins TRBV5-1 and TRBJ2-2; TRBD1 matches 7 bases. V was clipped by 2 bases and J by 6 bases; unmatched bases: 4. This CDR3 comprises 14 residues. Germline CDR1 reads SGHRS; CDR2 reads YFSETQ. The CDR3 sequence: CASSFQQGSGELFF. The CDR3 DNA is TGCGCCAGCAGCTTTCAACAGGGGTCCGGGGAGCTGTTTTTT.

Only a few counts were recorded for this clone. The CDR3 spells CASSTGLAGGTIGFPEEQFF. The CDR3, as DNA: TGCGCCAGCAGCACGGGACTAGCGGGAGGAACCATCGGATTTCCAGAAGAGCAGTTCTTC. J is TRBJ2-1 and V is TRBV5-1, with 15 bases aligning to TRBD2. The length of the CDR3 is 20 residues. V trimming: 4 bases; J trimming: 10 bases; junction bases outside the gene matches: 21. Germline V gene sequence: CDR1 SGHRS, CDR2 YFSETQ.

CDR3 bases: TGTGCCAGCAGTCCAGACAGGGCCTCCTACAATGAGCAGTTCTTC. Translating it yields CASSPDRASYNEQFF. The J gene is TRBJ2-1, the V gene TRBV6-2 or TRBV6-3, with 7 bases identical to TRBD1. This CDR3 comprises 15 residues. The germline V gene has CDR1 MNHEY and CDR2 SVGEGT. Germline trimming cut 5 bases from V and 0 bases from J; bases unmatched to any gene: 4.

The CDR3 loop reads CASNYRDTEAFF. The CDR3, as DNA: TGTGCCAGCAATTATAGGGACACTGAAGCTTTCTTT. V is TRBV6-5 and J is TRBJ1-1; D is uncertain. V was shortened by 7 bases and J by 3 bases, with 9 bases between the two germline ends. Germline CDR1 is MNHEY and CDR2 is SVGAGI. CDR3 length: 12 amino acids.

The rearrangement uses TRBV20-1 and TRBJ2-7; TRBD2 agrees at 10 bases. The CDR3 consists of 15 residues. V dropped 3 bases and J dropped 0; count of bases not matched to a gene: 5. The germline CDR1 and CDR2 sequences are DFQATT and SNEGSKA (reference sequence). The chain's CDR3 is CSASSSGGDSYEQYF. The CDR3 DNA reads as TGCAGTGCTAGTTCTAGCGGGGGCGACTCCTACGAGCAGTACTTC.